These T cell receptor beta chains were read from a single sample in a study of T cell responses to AZD1222 COVID-19 vaccine. Clones were read by immunoSEQ multiplex PCR, and TCRdb kept only the in-frame ones, dropping some. This table has around 120,000 clones, roughly 85% appearing once. The source material was peripheral blood, sampled on day 0 of MenACWY control vaccination. Source of these receptors: an adult in good health. The CDR3 runs from the conserved cysteine through the conserved F or W.

V gene: TRBV5-6
J gene: TRBJ1-1
CDR3 protein: CASRRQGVNTEAFF

V gene: TRBV2
J gene: TRBJ2-2
CDR3 protein: CASNSGLAGGITGELFF

V gene: TRBV18
J gene: TRBJ1-1
CDR3 protein: CASSPVGHGNTEAFF

V gene: TRBV6-4
J gene: TRBJ2-1
CDR3 protein: CASSDDGGEQFF

V gene: TRBV9
J gene: TRBJ1-2
CDR3 protein: CASSVVLGQFYGYTF

V gene: TRBV10-3
J gene: TRBJ1-5
CDR3 protein: CAISETYNQPQHF

V gene: TRBV5-1
J gene: TRBJ2-7
CDR3 protein: CASSSDRAPYEQYF

V gene: TRBV9
J gene: TRBJ1-6
CDR3 protein: CASSVTGVVDTPLHF

V gene: TRBV2
J gene: TRBJ1-3
CDR3 protein: CASRSILGNTIYF

V gene: TRBV5-1
J gene: TRBJ1-5
CDR3 protein: CASSPDKGEPQHF

V gene: TRBV5-1
J gene: TRBJ2-7
CDR3 protein: CASSLENNPYEQYF

V gene: TRBV28
J gene: TRBJ2-7
CDR3 protein: CASSFGDRGFEQYF

V gene: TRBV18
J gene: TRBJ2-1
CDR3 protein: CASSPPPVPSYNEQFF

V gene: TRBV24-1
J gene: TRBJ1-1
CDR3 protein: CATMAAGPMNTEAFF

V gene: TRBV9
J gene: TRBJ2-2
CDR3 protein: CASSVRTSGSFTGELFF

V gene: TRBV29-1
J gene: TRBJ2-2
CDR3 protein: CSVDRGNTGELFF

V gene: TRBV27
J gene: TRBJ1-6
CDR3 protein: CASRTGATSNSPLHF

V gene: TRBV7-9
J gene: TRBJ1-2
CDR3 protein: CASSWGAKRDGYTF

V gene: TRBV6-5
J gene: TRBJ1-6
CDR3 protein: CASSYSRQGAGSPLHF

V gene: TRBV28
J gene: TRBJ1-1
CDR3 protein: CASSSLRGRNTEAFF

V gene: TRBV4-1
J gene: TRBJ2-1
CDR3 protein: CASSRVVAGGQFF

V gene: TRBV4-1
J gene: TRBJ1-2
CDR3 protein: CASSQDRNLGYTF

V gene: TRBV10-3
J gene: TRBJ2-2
CDR3 protein: CAISEKGVTGELFF

V gene: TRBV19
J gene: TRBJ1-2
CDR3 protein: CASSIGGTVYGYTF

V gene: TRBV7-2
J gene: TRBJ2-3
CDR3 protein: CASSSRKAALTDTQYF

V gene: TRBV7-9
J gene: TRBJ2-5
CDR3 protein: CARGGIEETQYF

V gene: TRBV2
J gene: TRBJ2-7
CDR3 protein: CASSEGDLYEQYF

V gene: TRBV5-1
J gene: TRBJ1-4
CDR3 protein: CASSLWTGISEKLFF

V gene: TRBV9
J gene: TRBJ1-4
CDR3 protein: CASSVTGGFEKLFF

V gene: TRBV9
J gene: TRBJ2-1
CDR3 protein: CASSVHRNNEQFF

V gene: TRBV7-2
J gene: TRBJ1-3
CDR3 protein: CASSLGPRGNTIYF

V gene: TRBV12-5
J gene: TRBJ1-5
CDR3 protein: CASGFWGEIGQPQHF

V gene: TRBV9
J gene: TRBJ1-3
CDR3 protein: CASSPRGVRGLKAGNTIYF

V gene: TRBV19
J gene: TRBJ1-4
CDR3 protein: CASSITPGEKLFF

V gene: TRBV28
J gene: TRBJ1-6
CDR3 protein: CASSSPRQGYNSPLHF

V gene: TRBV19
J gene: TRBJ2-3
CDR3 protein: CASSAQHTLTDTQYF

V gene: TRBV6-5
J gene: TRBJ2-2
CDR3 protein: CASSYLTGELFF

V gene: TRBV19
J gene: TRBJ2-5
CDR3 protein: CASSIAHGQGETQYF

V gene: TRBV25-1
J gene: TRBJ2-7
CDR3 protein: CASSVGTFYEQYF

V gene: TRBV7-5
J gene: TRBJ1-1
CDR3 protein: CVRSSTGGRNTEAFF

V gene: TRBV5-1
J gene: TRBJ2-1
CDR3 protein: CARQTSLRAEQFF

V gene: TRBV18
J gene: TRBJ1-4
CDR3 protein: CASSAGVTLGEKLFF

V gene: TRBV5-1
J gene: TRBJ1-3
CDR3 protein: CASSLDTFQGHGGNTIYF

V gene: TRBV27
J gene: TRBJ1-1
CDR3 protein: CASSPEFSGVMNTEAFF

V gene: TRBV2
J gene: TRBJ2-2
CDR3 protein: CASSISRGADGELFF

V gene: TRBV4-2
J gene: TRBJ1-2
CDR3 protein: CASSRIGTGVIDGYTF

V gene: TRBV20-1
J gene: TRBJ1-2
CDR3 protein: CSASPGQAITF

V gene: TRBV15
J gene: TRBJ2-7
CDR3 protein: CATSRDRVSYEQYF

V gene: TRBV5-1
J gene: TRBJ1-1
CDR3 protein: CASSWGTPRTEAFF

V gene: TRBV6-5
J gene: TRBJ1-6
CDR3 protein: CASTGQEGSPLHF

V gene: TRBV7-9
J gene: TRBJ2-2
CDR3 protein: CASSRGQGPNTGELFF

V gene: TRBV2
J gene: TRBJ1-1
CDR3 protein: CASSEEGGRNTEAFF

V gene: TRBV28
J gene: TRBJ2-7
CDR3 protein: CASSSPFHRGFTHEQYF

V gene: TRBV28
J gene: TRBJ2-4
CDR3 protein: CASSPPSRAKNIQYF

V gene: TRBV27
J gene: TRBJ2-2
CDR3 protein: CASRAAGNTGELFF

V gene: TRBV28
J gene: TRBJ2-5
CDR3 protein: CASSSLAGSGTQYF

V gene: TRBV28
J gene: TRBJ2-7
CDR3 protein: CASRGAGTSIDEQYF

V gene: TRBV30
J gene: TRBJ2-7
CDR3 protein: CAWSPGPGFEEYF

V gene: TRBV9
J gene: TRBJ1-3
CDR3 protein: CASSAGRGYGNTIYF